The 12 T cell receptor beta chains below come from one sample, sequenced in a study of blood T cells in healthy people across ages. The second PCR ran about 6 to 12 cycles with a sample-barcoded 5' primer and J-beta primers. MiXCR was run by TCRdb on the 5' RACE reads, yielding one entry per CDR3 protein. The data show 600,000 to 1,000,000 distinct CDR3 sequences, with 55% to 75% seen just once and over 20% held by the top ten. The source material was blood. All receptors derive from a man in his thirties or forties in good health.

The gene calls are TRBV19 and TRBJ1-1, with 8 bases fitting TRBD1. Germline assignment: CDR1 LNHDA and CDR2 SQIVND (reference sequence). Trimming cost V 6 bases and J 5 bases; bases outside gene matches: 8. CDR3 length: 14 amino acids. CDR3 sequence: CASRPLDRETEAFF. CDR3 nucleotide sequence: TGTGCCAGTAGACCCCTGGACAGGGAAACTGAAGCTTTCTTT.

This clonotype was detected only a few times. V is TRBV7-8 and J is TRBJ1-2; TRBD1 agrees at 9 bases. Germline V gene lookup returns CDR1 SGHVS and CDR2 FQNEAQ. The CDR3 spans 14 residues. V shed 1 base, J shed 6 bases, and the junction held 3 bases outside the gene matches. Here the CDR3 reads CASSLVRTGDGYTF. CDR3 sequence (DNA): TGTGCCAGCAGCTTAGTGCGGACAGGGGATGGCTACACCTTC.

This clonotype was seen only once. Sequence at one end of the junction differs from germline and may be a read error. The chain carries TRBV7-9 and TRBJ2-7; D tentatively fits TRBD1 or TRBD2 (5 bases each). The CDR3 consists of 13 residues. Germline loops: CDR1 SEHNR, CDR2 FQNEAQ (reference sequence). The CDR3 DNA reads as TGTGCCGGCAGCTTAGGGACGACCTACGAGCAGTACTTC. It codes for CAGSLGTTYEQYF.

This clonotype was seen only a few times. The rearrangement uses TRBV6-1 and TRBJ1-2, with D perhaps TRBD1 (5 bases). The CDR3 has 14 amino acids. Looked up from germline, CDR1 is MNHNS and CDR2 is SASEGT. V lost 4 bases, J lost 3 bases, and 12 bases lay in between. The CDR3 loop is CASSGGRQYYGYTF. CDR3 DNA sequence: TGTGCCAGCAGTGGGGGACGACAGTACTATGGCTACACCTTC.

The chain links TRBV25-1 to TRBJ1-1; 7 positions match TRBD1. Germline-derived CDR1 and CDR2 are MGHDK and SYGVNS. Trimming at V came to 4 bases and at J to 0 bases, leaving 8 bases not matched to a gene. CDR3 length: 16 amino acids. The CDR3 DNA sequence: TGTGCCAGCAGTGGAACCCCGGGACAGTTGAACACTGAAGCTTTCTTT. It codes for CASSGTPGQLNTEAFF.

Concerning this clonotype itself: Just one base apart from a much larger clone, this may be a read error. V and J are TRBV5-1 and TRBJ1-1; D remains ambiguous. There are 14 residues in the CDR3. CDR1 is SGHRS and CDR2 is YFSETQ in the germline V gene. V was shortened by 0 bases and J by 1 base, with 7 bases between the two germline ends. CDR3: CASSLVRTNTEAFF. DNA of the CDR3: TGCGCCAGCAGCTTGGTGCGGACGAACACTGAAGCTTTCTTT.

V is TRBV10-1 and J is TRBJ2-3; D may match TRBD1 or TRBD2 (5 bases each). The CDR3 is 15 amino acids. V lost 2 bases to trimming and J lost 3 bases, with 12 bases between them. The germline V gene encodes CDR1 WNHNN and CDR2 SYGVQD (reference sequence). This chain's CDR3 is CASSEGTGWTDTQYF. The DNA for the CDR3 is TGCGCCAGCAGTGAGGGGACCGGATGGACAGATACGCAGTATTTT.

The chain carries TRBV15 and TRBJ2-7; perhaps TRBD2 as D (5 bases). From germline, CDR1 is LNHNV and CDR2 YYDKDF (reference sequence). V shed 1 base and J shed 0 bases, with 19 bases lying between them. The CDR3 length is 18 residues. The CDR3 nucleotides are TGTGCCACCAGCAGAGGACCCCGTAGCGCCTTTAGCTCCTACGAGCAGTACTTC. This gives the protein CATSRGPRSAFSSYEQYF.

The sample holds a few counts of this clonotype. V and J are TRBV28 and TRBJ2-1; the match to TRBD1 covers 9 bases. Germline lookup yields CDR1 MDHEN and CDR2 SYDVKM. After removal of 1 base from V and 10 bases from J, the junction contained 11 bases not matched to a gene. CDR3 length: 16 residues. CDR3 coding DNA: TGTGCCAGCAGTTTATTGGACAGGGGTATGGGAGGCGAGCAGTTCTTC. Its translation is CASSLLDRGMGGEQFF.

V and J are TRBV7-9 and TRBJ1-1; D may be TRBD1 (6 bases). Trimming removed 0 bases at V and 8 bases at J, with 10 bases between. Germline values: CDR1 SEHNR, CDR2 FQNEAQ (reference sequence). The CDR3 is made up of 13 amino acids. For the CDR3, the DNA is TGTGCCAGCAGCTTAGCCAGGGGAAGAGAAGCTTTCTTT. This encodes CASSLARGREAFF.

This sequence joins TRBV13 and TRBJ1-1, with 7 bases that match TRBD1. With 6 bases clipped from V and 10 bases from J, the junction kept 8 bases outside the gene matches. Germline values: CDR1 PRHDT, CDR2 FYEKMQ (reference sequence). The CDR3 sequence is 12 residues long. CDR3 residues: CASSFTGVAAFF. The CDR3, as DNA: TGTGCCAGCAGTTTTACAGGGGTAGCAGCTTTCTTT. Variable domain in full (rest from reference TRBV13 and TRBJ1-1): AAGVIQSPRHLIKEKRETATLKCYPIPRHDTVYWYQQGPGQDPQFLISFYEKMQSDKGSIPDRFSAQQFSDYHSELNMSSLELGDSALYFCASSFTGVAAFFGQGTRLTVV.

This chain uses TRBV12-3 or TRBV12-4 with TRBJ2-3; unclear D gene. V was clipped by 5 bases and J by 2 bases, with 11 bases between them. The CDR3 is 14 amino acids. The CDR3, as DNA: TGTGCCAGCAGTCTTGTCATTCCCACAGATACGCAGTATTTT. Protein product: CASSLVIPTDTQYF.